The 25 T cell receptor beta chains below all came from one sample that was sequenced in a study of CD8+CD57+ T cells in acquired aplastic anemia. Genomic DNA served as template for TCR beta VDJ and CDR3 profiling. TCRdb ran MiXCR on the reads and lists one entry per CDR3 protein. This sample has roughly 61,000 distinct CDR3 sequences, with about 54% found just once. Sequenced sample: sorted CD4+, CD8+, or CD8+CD57+ T cells (not recorded which) from PBMCs. These receptors were obtained from a human donor in good health, serving as a control.

The chain employs TRBV19 and TRBJ1-5; no clear D. CDR1 is LNHDA and CDR2 is SQIVND in the germline V gene (reference sequence). The germline V and J ends were trimmed by 3 bases and 5 bases, with 14 bases remaining between them. This CDR3 has 15 residues. The CDR3, as DNA: TGTGCCAGTAGTATGGGGTTTGGGCGTTATCAGCCCCAGCATTTT. Its translation: CASSMGFGRYQPQHF.

DNA of the CDR3: TGTGCCACCAGCCGCGGGGACAGCTATAATTCACCCCTCCACTTT. This translates into CATSRGDSYNSPLHF. The rearrangement joins TRBV15 to TRBJ1-6; 7 bases are a match to TRBD1. Trimming at V came to 5 bases and at J to 3 bases, leaving 4 bases not matched to a gene. The CDR3 is 15 residues long. Germline CDR1 reads LNHNV; CDR2 reads YYDKDF (reference sequence).

The CDR3 protein is CATSSGDSIGYGYTF. CDR3 nucleotide sequence: TGTGCCACCAGCAGTGGGGACTCAATTGGCTATGGCTACACCTTC. The chain uses TRBV15 and TRBJ1-2; possible D gene TRBD1, 5 bases. Germline CDR1 LNHNV, CDR2 YYDKDF (reference sequence). The CDR3 is 15 residues long. The germline V and J ends were trimmed by 3 bases and 4 bases, with 15 bases remaining between them.

This clonotype was counted only a few times. CDR3 loop: CASSGRWGTQYF. The CDR3 DNA is TGTGCCAGCTCCGGGCGATGGGGGACCCAGTACTTC. V is TRBV7-2 and J is TRBJ2-5, with D unresolved. The CDR3 consists of 12 residues. Germline V gene data show CDR1 as SGHTA and CDR2 as FQGNSA. Between the trimmed V and J ends, which lost 8 bases and 7 bases, there was a span of 14 bases.

This clonotype was observed a single time. The chain couples TRBV2 to TRBJ1-4, with unresolved D. The CDR3 runs 13 residues. V was pared by 11 bases and J by 3 bases, with 13 bases between. CDR1 and CDR2 from the germline V gene are SNHLY and FYNNEI. The CDR3, as DNA: TGTGCCGGTCATGAGGCGCCTAATGAAAAACTGTTTTTT. Its translation is CAGHEAPNEKLFF. The full variable domain, completed using reference TRBV2 and TRBJ1-4, is EPEVTQTPSHQVTQMGQEVILRCVPISNHLYFYWYRQILGQKVEFLVSFYNNEISEKSEIFDDQFSVERPDGSNFTLKIRSTKLEDSAMYFCAGHEAPNEKLFFGSGTQLSVL.

This clonotype has a single count. V gene TRBV29-1 combines with J gene TRBJ2-5; D not resolved. Germline V gene data show CDR1 as SQVTM and CDR2 as ANQGSEA. The V end lost 4 bases, the J end lost 3 bases, and 6 bases lay between the germline ends. This CDR3 region has 11 residues. The CDR3 nucleotides read TGCAGCGTTGGGTTAGAAGAGACCCAGTACTTC. Translation gives CSVGLEETQYF.

This clonotype was picked up many times. The J gene is TRBJ2-7, the V gene TRBV6-1; 11 bases are a match to TRBD1. The CDR3 runs 16 residues. In germline, CDR1 is MNHNS, CDR2 SASEGT. Trimming removed 3 bases from V and 3 bases from J; junction bases left unmatched: 7. In nucleotides, the CDR3 is TGTGCCAGCAGTGAGTCATCCGGGACAGGGGGCTACGAGCAGTACTTC. It codes for CASSESSGTGGYEQYF.

This clonotype was observed many times. The V call is TRBV20-1, the J call TRBJ2-2, with 10 bases that match TRBD1. Trimming at V came to 5 bases and at J to 6 bases, leaving 9 bases not matched to a gene. Germline CDR1 and CDR2: DFQATT and SNEGSKA (reference sequence). This CDR3 is built from 15 residues. The CDR3 DNA reads TGCAGTGCTCAGAGACAGGGGGCTGTACCCGGGGAGCTGTTTTTT. Amino acids: CSAQRQGAVPGELFF.

Within the sample, this clonotype is medium-sized. The rearrangement links TRBV24-1 to TRBJ2-7, with 7 bases aligning to TRBD2. Germline trimming cut 4 bases from V and 0 bases from J; bases unmatched to any gene: 2. Germline V CDR1 and CDR2: KGHDR, SFDVKD. The CDR3 has 14 residues. The DNA for the CDR3 is TGTGCCACCAGTGAGGCGGGAGTCTCCTACGAGCAGTACTTC. Encoded protein: CATSEAGVSYEQYF.

This clonotype was observed many times. The V gene is TRBV12-5, the J gene TRBJ2-4, with D possibly matching TRBD1 (6 bases). CDR1 LGHNT and CDR2 FRNRAP come from the germline V gene. The V end lost 1 base, the J end lost 6 bases, and 10 bases lay between the germline ends. CDR3 length equals 14 residues. CDR3 amino acids: CASGLDRDGNIQYF. Here the CDR3 DNA reads TGTGCTAGTGGTTTGGACAGGGACGGAAACATTCAGTACTTC.

Many counts were recorded for this clonotype. The CDR3 DNA sequence: TGTGCCAGCAGCCAAGACGCCAGGGAGAGAAACACCATATATTTT. As protein: CASSQDARERNTIYF. The J gene is TRBJ1-3, the V gene TRBV3-1, with a tentative D call TRBD1 (5 bases). Trimming removed 0 bases at V and 5 bases at J, with 11 bases between. CDR3 size: 15 residues. Germline CDR1 reads LGHDT; CDR2 reads YNNKEL (reference sequence).

In this sample, this clonotype turned up many times. V is TRBV6-1 and J is TRBJ1-3, with D perhaps matching TRBD1 (5 bases). The CDR3 runs to 19 residues. With 2 bases removed from V and 0 bases from J, the gap between germline ends came to 20 bases. Per germline, CDR1 MNHNS and CDR2 SASEGT. The CDR3 sequence is CASSESFGSGMGSGNTIYF. The CDR3 bases are TGTGCCAGCAGTGAATCCTTCGGGTCAGGGATGGGCTCTGGAAACACCATATATTTT.

This clonotype was detected ten times or more. A read error is possible here, since a much larger clone lies one base away. J is TRBJ2-3 and V is TRBV24-1; 11 bases line up with TRBD2. The CDR3 covers 19 residues. With 3 bases clipped from V and 8 bases from J, the junction kept 18 bases outside the gene matches. CDR1 and CDR2 from the germline V gene are KGHDR and SFDVKD. As DNA, the CDR3 is TGTGCCACCAGTGATCAAACTGCATCGGGACTAGCGGTTAAAGGTACGCAGTATTTT. Translation: CATSDQTASGLAVKGTQYF.

V gene TRBV29-1 combines with J gene TRBJ2-2; D possibly corresponds to TRBD1 (5 bases). Trimming pared 6 bases from V and 3 bases from J, leaving 11 bases between. Per the germline V gene, CDR1 is SQVTM and CDR2 is ANQGSEA. The CDR3 is made up of 13 amino acids. Here the CDR3 reads CSVGRRDTGELFF. The CDR3 nucleotides read TGCAGCGTCGGACGCAGGGACACCGGGGAGCTGTTTTTT.

This clonotype was seen only once. The gene calls are TRBV7-9 and TRBJ2-7; weak D call: TRBD1 (6 bases). The CDR3 consists of 13 residues. Trimming pared 5 bases from V and 4 bases from J, leaving 12 bases between. CDR1 and CDR2 (germline): SEHNR, FQNEAQ (reference sequence). DNA for the CDR3: TGTGCCAGCAGCCCCCACCAGGGGTACGAGCAGTACTTC. It codes for CASSPHQGYEQYF.

The sample holds a few counts of this clonotype. The chain employs TRBV18 and TRBJ1-2, with 8 bases aligning to TRBD1. In germline, CDR1 is KGHSH, CDR2 LQKENI. Trimming took 4 bases from V and 9 from J; bases not matched to a gene: 4. This CDR3 comprises 12 residues. This chain's CDR3 is CASSRQGASYTF. CDR3 nucleotide sequence: TGTGCCAGCTCACGGCAGGGGGCAAGCTACACCTTC.

This clonotype has at least ten counts. The rearrangement links TRBV9 to TRBJ1-6; TRBD1 matches 9 bases. Germline V gene sequence: CDR1 SGDLS, CDR2 YYNGEE. V shed 4 bases and J 7 bases; nucleotides not matched to a gene: 6. The length of the CDR3 is 15 residues. CDR3 loop: CASSTTGTGNSPLHF. CDR3 nucleotide sequence: TGTGCCAGCAGCACAACCGGGACAGGGAATTCACCCCTCCACTTT.

This clonotype was found many times. The chain employs TRBV5-1 and TRBJ2-1; 9 bases match TRBD1. CDR1 and CDR2 from the germline V gene are SGHRS and YFSETQ. The CDR3 length is 14 residues. The V gene end was trimmed by 2 bases and the J gene end by 7 bases; junction bases not matched to a gene: 4. The CDR3, as DNA: TGCGCCAGCAGCTTAGGGACAGGGCTGAATGAGCAGTTCTTC. Protein product: CASSLGTGLNEQFF.

This clonotype has at least ten counts. The chain carries TRBV27 and TRBJ1-2; maybe TRBD1 (5 bases). Trimming took off 2 bases at V and 4 bases at J, with 17 bases between the two ends. Germline values: CDR1 MNHEY, CDR2 SMNVEV (reference sequence). The CDR3 is 16 residues long. CDR3 in DNA: TGTGCCAGCAGTTTAGGTGGTGCCGGGGGTCCCTATGGCTACACCTTC. It specifies CASSLGGAGGPYGYTF.

CDR3 sequence reads: CASSQVSSGRTNTGELFF. The CDR3 nucleotides read TGTGCCAGCAGCCAAGTGTCTAGCGGGAGGACGAACACCGGGGAGCTGTTTTTT. The rearrangement uses TRBV14 and TRBJ2-2; 11 nucleotides agree with TRBD2. Trimming took 1 base from V and 0 from J; bases not matched to a gene: 4. The CDR3 spans 18 residues. Germline CDR1 and CDR2: SGHDN and FVKESK.

This clonotype is classed as medium-sized. This chain uses TRBV10-3 with TRBJ2-1; D possibly corresponds to TRBD2 (6 bases). Trimming shortened V by 2 bases and J by 2 bases, and 10 bases separated the two germline ends. The CDR3 is made up of 15 amino acids. Germline assignment: CDR1 ENHRY and CDR2 SYGVKD. In nucleotides, the CDR3 is TGTGCCATCAGTGAGCTAGCGCAACCCTACAATGAGCAGTTCTTC. The encoded protein is CAISELAQPYNEQFF.

This clonotype was observed once. The chain has TRBV9 and TRBJ2-7; 8 nucleotides agree with TRBD1. Germline loops: CDR1 SGDLS, CDR2 YYNGEE. Trimming removed 3 bases from V and 5 bases from J; junction bases left unmatched: 10. The CDR3 loop spans 15 amino acids. CDR3 amino acids: CASSARTGLKNEQYF. The DNA for the CDR3 is TGTGCCAGCAGCGCCAGGACAGGGTTAAAAAACGAGCAGTACTTC.

This chain connects TRBV20-1 to TRBJ2-1, with 9 bases matching TRBD2. This CDR3 is 15 amino acids long. V lost 1 base and J lost 2; bases outside the gene matches: 3. CDR1 DFQATT and CDR2 SNEGSKA come from the germline V gene (reference sequence). CDR3 bases: TGCAGTGCTAGAGTTAGCGGGGGTACCTACAATGAGCAGTTCTTC. This translates into CSARVSGGTYNEQFF.

The rearrangement links TRBV15 to TRBJ2-7; 9 bases match TRBD1. Germline CDR1 and CDR2: LNHNV and YYDKDF (reference sequence). The CDR3 has 16 amino acids. The trim removed 4 bases at V and 0 bases at J, leaving 7 bases unmatched. The CDR3 DNA is TGTGCCACCAGCACCGCGACAGGGGGGCGCTCCTACGAGCAGTACTTC. This translates into CATSTATGGRSYEQYF.

This clonotype was picked up many times. This chain links TRBV7-2 with TRBJ2-7; a weak D match, TRBD1 (7 bases). The V gene lost 1 base and the J gene lost 4 bases, with 17 bases spanning the gap. This CDR3 has 16 residues. Germline values: CDR1 SGHTA, CDR2 FQGNSA. CDR3 residues: CASSLELTGTGYEQYF. CDR3 bases: TGTGCCAGCAGCTTAGAGTTGACAGGGACTGGGTACGAGCAGTACTTC.